The following is a T cell receptor beta chain sequence with its context. No antigen is known for it. The repertoire was sequenced with immunoSEQ multiplex PCR; TCRdb's copy has only in-frame clones and lacks some. The sample shows 130,000 to 150,000 clones, nearly 90% of them seen only once. The donors were part of the 120-subject validation cohort, which stood apart from the approximately 700-subject first cohort. The data belong to a study of cytomegalovirus exposure and HLA in healthy donors. In germline, CDR1 is MGHRA, CDR2 YSYEKL. Trimming pared 2 bases from V and 10 bases from J, leaving 17 bases between. This CDR3 comprises 14 residues. Study-level results: Generally TCR sequences proved uncommon, though certain public TCRs appeared in numerous donors. It was approximately 150 TCR beta chains that were listed as cytomegalovirus-associated.

The sequence derives from a woman in her late teens or twenties in good health and CMV-seropositive. The chain combines TRBV4-1 with TRBJ1-2; D call uncertain. Sequences were obtained from PBMCs. This CDR3 is CASSQSVAERVYTF. The CDR3 DNA reads TGCGCCAGCAGCCAATCAGTGGCAGAGCGTGTCTACACCTTC.